Listed below are T cell receptor beta chains from one sample, sequenced in a study of blood T cell repertoires in COVID-19. TCRdb's table, derived via immunoSEQ multiplex PCR, lists solely in-frame clones and lacks some. This table has roughly 120,000 clones, roughly 81% appearing once. Sequences were obtained from peripheral blood. Source of these receptors: a man between 40 and 49 years old with acute or convalescent COVID-19. Each CDR3 is given with its conserved first and last residue. A D gene is named only where the DNA matches it firmly. Not all rows give a size; the values are once, few, many and, for expanded clones, a class.

clone_size	d_call	cdr3_length	v_call	j_call	cdr3_aa	cdr3_nt
.	TRBD1	14	TRBV19	TRBJ2-1	CASSPGQGAHEQFF	TGTGCCAGTAGTCCGGGCCAGGGGGCCCATGAGCAGTTCTTC
.	TRBD2	15	TRBV18	TRBJ2-1	CASSPIAGGENEQFF	TGTGCCAGCTCACCTATAGCGGGGGGGGAGAATGAGCAGTTCTTC
few	TRBD1	17	TRBV30	TRBJ1-1	CAWSVPRTGGAGAEAFF	TGTGCCTGGAGTGTACCGAGGACAGGGGGCGCTGGGGCTGAAGCTTTCTTT
.	.	16	TRBV5-1	TRBJ1-1	CASTSYVPGMNTEAFF	TGCGCCAGCACCTCATATGTTCCGGGGATGAACACTGAAGCTTTCTTT
.	TRBD1	13	TRBV11-2	TRBJ1-2	CASSPGTAAGYTF	TGTGCCAGCAGCCCAGGGACAGCGGCTGGCTACACCTTC
.	TRBD1	14	TRBV10-3	TRBJ1-6	CAISMGQGGSPLHF	TGTGCCATCAGTATGGGACAGGGAGGGTCACCCCTCCACTTT
.	.	13	TRBV7-9	TRBJ2-7	CASTARGSYEQYF	TGTGCCAGCACCGCCAGGGGCTCCTACGAGCAGTACTTC
.	TRBD1	14	TRBV6-2/TRBV6-3	TRBJ1-1	CASSSDRLNTEAFF	TGTGCCAGCAGTTCGGACAGGTTGAACACTGAAGCTTTCTTT
.	.	15	TRBV2	TRBJ1-5	CASSWVGGLDQPQHF	TGTGCCAGCTCCTGGGTGGGGGGATTGGATCAGCCCCAGCATTTT
once	TRBD1	18	TRBV5-1	TRBJ2-6	CASSLGRGRSRGANVLTF	TGCGCCAGCAGCTTGGGAAGGGGGCGATCCCGTGGGGCCAACGTCCTGACTTTC
.	.	14	TRBV30	TRBJ2-2	CAWHRDTNTGELFF	TGTGCCTGGCACCGGGATACTAACACCGGGGAGCTGTTTTTT
.	TRBD1	14	TRBV4-1	TRBJ1-1	CASSQTGANTEAFF	TGCGCCAGCAGCCAGACAGGGGCGAACACTGAAGCTTTCTTT
.	.	17	TRBV24-1	TRBJ2-6	CAISGRRGRTGANVLTF	TGTGCCATTTCGGGTAGAAGGGGTAGAACTGGGGCCAACGTCCTGACTTTC
.	.	16	TRBV5-8	TRBJ1-2	CASSRGSGLTNYGYTF	TGTGCCAGCAGCCGCGGTTCAGGGCTAACTAACTATGGCTACACCTTC
.	TRBD1	16	TRBV2	TRBJ1-3	CASREGQGAPGNTIYF	TGTGCCAGTAGAGAAGGACAGGGGGCGCCGGGAAACACCATATATTTT
.	.	13	TRBV7-8	TRBJ1-1	CASSLDGHPEAFF	TGTGCCAGCAGCTTAGACGGACATCCTGAAGCTTTCTTT
.	TRBD2	14	TRBV29-1	TRBJ2-7	CSVVAAGGPYEQYF	TGCAGCGTTGTTGCCGCGGGGGGCCCCTACGAGCAGTACTTC
once	.	16	TRBV7-9	TRBJ1-1	CASSLGESFGRTEAFF	TGTGCCAGCAGCTTGGGAGAAAGTTTTGGGAGGACTGAAGCTTTCTTT
.	.	14	TRBV7-2	TRBJ2-2	CASSSAANTGELFF	TGTGCCAGCAGCTCCGCAGCGAACACCGGGGAGCTGTTTTTT
.	TRBD1	16	TRBV2	TRBJ1-2	CASSESRWQGAYGYTF	TGTGCCAGCAGTGAGTCTCGGTGGCAGGGGGCGTACGGCTACACCTTC
.	TRBD1	17	TRBV7-2	TRBJ1-5	CASSLFGPTGVLRTQHF	TGTGCCAGCAGCTTGTTCGGACCTACAGGGGTGTTGAGGACCCAGCATTTT
once	.	14	TRBV5-1	TRBJ2-3	CASHTSYGTDTQYF	TGCGCCAGCCACACTAGCTATGGCACAGATACGCAGTATTTT
few	TRBD2	17	TRBV14	TRBJ2-3	CASSHGTSGGAADTQYF	TGTGCCAGCAGCCACGGGACTAGCGGGGGGGCCGCAGATACGCAGTATTTT
.	TRBD1	14	TRBV7-8	TRBJ1-2	CASSPGQPNYGYTF	TGTGCCAGCAGCCCGGGACAGCCAAACTATGGCTACACCTTC
.	.	15	TRBV24-1	TRBJ2-1	CATSDSGYEHNEQFF	TGTGCCACCAGTGATTCAGGGTATGAACACAATGAGCAGTTCTTC
.	.	14	TRBV7-9	TRBJ1-2	CASTPAVSNYGYTF	TGTGCCAGCACCCCCGCGGTGTCTAACTATGGCTACACCTTC